This T cell receptor (beta chain) was recovered during a study of T-cell reconstitution after alpha-beta-depleted transplantation in children. Germline CDR1 and CDR2: SGHTA and FQGNSA. The CDR3 loop spans 13 amino acids. V lost 5 bases to trimming and J lost 4 bases, with 11 bases between them. During its preparation, the TCRbeta library received unique molecular identifiers. TCRdb recomputed calls from the PCR reads with MiXCR, one row per CDR3 protein. Among around 450,000 distinct CDR3 sequences listed, 16% were seen once. Points from the study as a whole: Among T cells one year after transplant, newly produced cells accounted for most counts and diversity.

On this clonotype itself: Its antigen is still unknown.

The input for sequencing was PBMCs, mostly from graft donor cells, taken 360 days after TCRalphabeta/CD19-depleted stem cell transplant. The rearrangement joins TRBV7-2 to TRBJ1-2, with D uncertain. The source is a boy under two years old who had a stem cell transplant for Wiskott-Aldrich syndrome, so the T cells may come from the graft donor. Here the CDR3 reads CASSTRVSYGYTF. CDR3 nucleotide sequence: TGTGCCAGCAGCACTCGGGTCAGCTATGGCTACACCTTC.